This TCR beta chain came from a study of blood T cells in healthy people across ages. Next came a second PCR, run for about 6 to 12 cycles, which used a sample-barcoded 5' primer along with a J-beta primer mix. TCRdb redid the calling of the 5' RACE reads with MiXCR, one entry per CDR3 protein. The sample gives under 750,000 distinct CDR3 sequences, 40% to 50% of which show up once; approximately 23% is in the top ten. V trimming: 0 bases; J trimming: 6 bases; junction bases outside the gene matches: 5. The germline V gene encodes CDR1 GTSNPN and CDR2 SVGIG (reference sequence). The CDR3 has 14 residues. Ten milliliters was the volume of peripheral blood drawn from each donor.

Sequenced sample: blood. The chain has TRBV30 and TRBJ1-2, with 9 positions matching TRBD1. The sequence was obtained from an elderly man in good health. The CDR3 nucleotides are TGTGCCTGGAGTGTTCATAGGACAGGGGATGGCTACACCTTC. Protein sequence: CAWSVHRTGDGYTF. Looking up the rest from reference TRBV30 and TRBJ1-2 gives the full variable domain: SQTIHQWPATLVQPVGSPLSLECTVEGTSNPNLYWYRQAAGRGLQLLFYSVGIGQISSEVPQNLSASRPQDRQFILSSKKLLLSDSGFYLCAWSVHRTGDGYTFGSGTRLTVV.